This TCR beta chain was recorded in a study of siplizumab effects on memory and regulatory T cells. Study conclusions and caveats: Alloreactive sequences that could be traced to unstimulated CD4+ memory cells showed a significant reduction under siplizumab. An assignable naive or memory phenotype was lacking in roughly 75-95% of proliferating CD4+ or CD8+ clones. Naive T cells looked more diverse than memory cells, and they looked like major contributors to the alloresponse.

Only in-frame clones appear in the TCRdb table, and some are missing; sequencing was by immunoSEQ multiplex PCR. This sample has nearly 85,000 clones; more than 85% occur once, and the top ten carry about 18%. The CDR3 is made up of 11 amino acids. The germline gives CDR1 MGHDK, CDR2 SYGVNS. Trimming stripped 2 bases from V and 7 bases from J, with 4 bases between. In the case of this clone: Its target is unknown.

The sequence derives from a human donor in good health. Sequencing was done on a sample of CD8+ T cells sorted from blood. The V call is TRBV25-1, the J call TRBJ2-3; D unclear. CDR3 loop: CASSERYTQYF. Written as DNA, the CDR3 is TGTGCCAGCAGTGAAAGGTATACGCAGTATTTT.